These T cell receptor beta chains were read from a single sample in a study of Ad26.COV2.S vaccination and SARS-CoV-2 variants. Assay: immunoSEQ multiplex PCR; the TCRdb copy retains only in-frame clones and omits some. This sample has around 370,000 clones, with about 85% found just once. The sequences come from peripheral blood, collected in a trial of Ad26.COV2.S vaccine versus placebo. The source of these receptors is a person between 18 and 59 years old who received the Ad26.COV2.S COVID-19 vaccine or a placebo. Both conserved end residues are part of each CDR3. The D gene is left open where the match is weak. A row's size may be missing; if present it is once, few, many or a size class.

D gene: TRBD2
V gene: TRBV28
clone size: -
J gene: TRBJ2-7
CDR3 protein: CASSPPGGGKSYEQYF
CDR3 DNA: TGTGCCAGCAGCCCGCCGGGGGGAGGGAAATCCTACGAGCAGTACTTC

D gene: -
V gene: TRBV4-3
clone size: -
J gene: TRBJ1-1
CDR3 protein: CASSHDRNTEAFF
CDR3 DNA: TGCGCCAGCAGCCACGACAGAAACACTGAAGCTTTCTTT

D gene: -
V gene: TRBV4-3
clone size: -
J gene: TRBJ1-4
CDR3 protein: CASSQEVGGHAGEKLFF
CDR3 DNA: TGCGCCAGCAGCCAAGAAGTTGGGGGCCACGCGGGAGAAAAACTGTTTTTT

D gene: TRBD1
V gene: TRBV29-1
clone size: few
J gene: TRBJ1-4
CDR3 protein: CSAYPTGNEKLFF
CDR3 DNA: TGCAGCGCCTACCCGACAGGGAATGAAAAACTGTTTTTT

D gene: TRBD1
V gene: TRBV20-1
clone size: -
J gene: TRBJ1-5
CDR3 protein: CSASSQGGNQPQHF
CDR3 DNA: TGCAGTGCTAGTAGTCAGGGGGGAAATCAGCCCCAGCATTTT

D gene: -
V gene: TRBV28
clone size: -
J gene: TRBJ2-1
CDR3 protein: CASWNRNEQFF
CDR3 DNA: TGTGCCAGCTGGAATCGGAATGAGCAGTTCTTC

D gene: TRBD2
V gene: TRBV10-3
clone size: few
J gene: TRBJ2-3
CDR3 protein: CAISEPSGLGTDTQYF
CDR3 DNA: TGTGCCATCAGTGAACCTAGCGGACTTGGCACAGATACGCAGTATTTT

D gene: -
V gene: TRBV5-1
clone size: -
J gene: TRBJ2-3
CDR3 protein: CASSLVTLSSTDTQYF
CDR3 DNA: TGCGCCAGCAGCTTGGTGACACTGTCTAGCACAGATACGCAGTATTTT

D gene: TRBD2
V gene: TRBV6-5
clone size: -
J gene: TRBJ2-5
CDR3 protein: CASSLVLAGGPAQYF
CDR3 DNA: TGTGCCAGCAGTTTAGTTCTAGCGGGGGGGCCGGCCCAGTACTTC

D gene: TRBD2
V gene: TRBV4-1
clone size: few
J gene: TRBJ2-2
CDR3 protein: CASSPGGLAVSNTGELFF
CDR3 DNA: TGCGCCAGCAGCCCCGGCGGACTAGCGGTCTCGAACACCGGGGAGCTGTTTTTT

D gene: -
V gene: TRBV6-5
clone size: -
J gene: TRBJ1-3
CDR3 protein: CASSLRWGAYGNTIYF
CDR3 DNA: TGTGCCAGCAGTTTAAGATGGGGGGCGTATGGAAACACCATATATTTT

D gene: TRBD1
V gene: TRBV6-5
clone size: -
J gene: TRBJ2-7
CDR3 protein: CASSSGTADYEQYF
CDR3 DNA: TGTGCCAGCAGCTCCGGGACAGCCGACTACGAGCAGTACTTC

D gene: TRBD1
V gene: TRBV7-8
clone size: -
J gene: TRBJ2-7
CDR3 protein: CASSSLPTRTGGVSYEQYF
CDR3 DNA: TGTGCCAGCAGCTCCCTCCCAACCCGGACAGGGGGCGTCTCCTACGAGCAGTACTTC

D gene: -
V gene: TRBV18
clone size: once
J gene: TRBJ1-2
CDR3 protein: CASRSTVANYGYTF
CDR3 DNA: TGTGCCAGCCGATCGACAGTAGCTAACTATGGCTACACCTTC

D gene: -
V gene: TRBV7-7
clone size: -
J gene: TRBJ2-5
CDR3 protein: CASSLGFKDFQETQYF
CDR3 DNA: TGTGCTAGCAGCTTAGGATTTAAGGACTTCCAAGAGACCCAGTACTTC

D gene: -
V gene: TRBV6-5
clone size: -
J gene: TRBJ2-5
CDR3 protein: CASSYHDRLKETQYF
CDR3 DNA: TGTGCCAGCAGTTACCATGACAGGTTAAAAGAGACCCAGTACTTC

D gene: TRBD2
V gene: TRBV5-4
clone size: few
J gene: TRBJ2-7
CDR3 protein: CASSIGTSGRASYEQYF
CDR3 DNA: TGTGCCAGCAGCATTGGGACTAGCGGGAGGGCCTCCTACGAGCAGTACTTC

D gene: -
V gene: TRBV3-1/TRBV3-2
clone size: -
J gene: TRBJ2-3
CDR3 protein: CASSQWTSTDTQYF
CDR3 DNA: TGTGCCAGCAGCCAATGGACTAGCACAGATACGCAGTATTTT

D gene: TRBD2
V gene: TRBV18
clone size: -
J gene: TRBJ2-3
CDR3 protein: CASSLTSGRELDTQYF
CDR3 DNA: TGTGCCAGCTCGCTGACTAGCGGGAGGGAATTGGATACGCAGTATTTT

D gene: TRBD2
V gene: TRBV5-1
clone size: -
J gene: TRBJ2-5
CDR3 protein: CASSLVIGGASETQYF
CDR3 DNA: TGCGCCAGCAGCTTGGTTATCGGGGGGGCCTCTGAGACCCAGTACTTC

D gene: -
V gene: TRBV30
clone size: few
J gene: TRBJ1-5
CDR3 protein: CAWSVRTGGNQPQHF
CDR3 DNA: TGTGCCTGGAGTGTAAGGACGGGAGGCAATCAGCCCCAGCATTTT

D gene: -
V gene: TRBV11-3
clone size: -
J gene: TRBJ1-1
CDR3 protein: CASSRGGTTNTEAFF
CDR3 DNA: TGTGCCAGCAGCCGGGGAGGCACCACGAACACTGAAGCTTTCTTT

D gene: -
V gene: TRBV3-1/TRBV3-2
clone size: -
J gene: TRBJ2-3
CDR3 protein: CASSQVWDILTDTQYF
CDR3 DNA: TGTGCCAGCAGCCAAGTTTGGGACATACTCACAGATACGCAGTATTTT

D gene: -
V gene: TRBV19
clone size: -
J gene: TRBJ2-7
CDR3 protein: CASAQGDYYEQYF
CDR3 DNA: TGTGCCAGTGCGCAGGGTGACTATTACGAGCAGTACTTC

D gene: -
V gene: TRBV4-1
clone size: -
J gene: TRBJ2-7
CDR3 protein: CASSPYSIAYEQYF
CDR3 DNA: TGCGCCAGCAGCCCTTATTCCATAGCCTACGAGCAGTACTTC

D gene: -
V gene: TRBV6-5
clone size: -
J gene: TRBJ1-2
CDR3 protein: CASSRETLANYGYTF
CDR3 DNA: TGTGCCAGCAGTCGAGAGACTTTAGCTAACTATGGCTACACCTTC

D gene: TRBD1
V gene: TRBV19
clone size: -
J gene: TRBJ2-7
CDR3 protein: CASSSGQGAYEQYF
CDR3 DNA: TGTGCCAGTAGTTCGGGACAGGGGGCCTACGAGCAGTACTTC

D gene: TRBD1
V gene: TRBV5-5
clone size: -
J gene: TRBJ2-4
CDR3 protein: CASSLEGEQGRPTTDIQYF
CDR3 DNA: TGTGCCAGCAGCTTGGAGGGGGAACAGGGGCGACCAACAACGGACATTCAGTACTTC

D gene: TRBD1
V gene: TRBV2
clone size: -
J gene: TRBJ1-2
CDR3 protein: CASSPGTGSTKTSRYGYTF
CDR3 DNA: TGTGCCAGCAGTCCCGGGACAGGGTCTACTAAGACTTCTAGGTATGGCTACACCTTC

D gene: TRBD1
V gene: TRBV7-9
clone size: -
J gene: TRBJ1-2
CDR3 protein: CASSLPGQGFGYGYTF
CDR3 DNA: TGTGCCAGCAGCCTACCGGGACAGGGTTTTGGCTATGGCTACACCTTC

D gene: -
V gene: TRBV11-3
clone size: -
J gene: TRBJ2-2
CDR3 protein: CASSLSSDRVLIGELFF
CDR3 DNA: TGTGCCAGCAGCTTAAGTTCAGATAGGGTTCTGATCGGGGAGCTGTTTTTT

D gene: TRBD1
V gene: TRBV3-1/TRBV3-2
clone size: -
J gene: TRBJ1-1
CDR3 protein: CASSQGTGTGSLAFF
CDR3 DNA: TGTGCCAGCAGCCAAGGCACCGGGACAGGGAGTTTGGCTTTCTTT

D gene: -
V gene: TRBV2
clone size: -
J gene: TRBJ1-2
CDR3 protein: CASSGEGDRRNYGYTF
CDR3 DNA: TGTGCCAGCAGTGGCGAGGGAGACCGCCGGAACTATGGCTACACCTTC

D gene: -
V gene: TRBV2
clone size: -
J gene: TRBJ2-5
CDR3 protein: CASSELTNQETQYF
CDR3 DNA: TGTGCCAGCAGTGAGCTAACGAACCAAGAGACCCAGTACTTC

D gene: -
V gene: TRBV9
clone size: -
J gene: TRBJ1-2
CDR3 protein: CASSALLESSYGYTF
CDR3 DNA: TGTGCCAGCAGCGCCCTGCTGGAGTCTAGCTATGGCTACACCTTC

D gene: TRBD1
V gene: TRBV7-2
clone size: -
J gene: TRBJ1-1
CDR3 protein: CASSLARDSVEAFF
CDR3 DNA: TGTGCCAGCAGCTTAGCTCGGGACAGCGTTGAAGCTTTCTTT

D gene: -
V gene: TRBV19
clone size: -
J gene: TRBJ1-4
CDR3 protein: CASSILGQSTNEKLFF
CDR3 DNA: TGTGCCAGTAGTATCTTAGGACAGTCAACTAATGAAAAACTGTTTTTT

D gene: -
V gene: TRBV25-1
clone size: -
J gene: TRBJ1-1
CDR3 protein: CASSEVGGNTEAFF
CDR3 DNA: TGTGCCAGCAGTGAAGTAGGGGGGAACACTGAAGCTTTCTTT

D gene: TRBD2
V gene: TRBV7-8
clone size: -
J gene: TRBJ2-3
CDR3 protein: CASSSTSEGTDTQYF
CDR3 DNA: TGTGCCAGCAGCTCGACTAGCGAGGGGACAGATACGCAGTATTTT

D gene: TRBD1
V gene: TRBV19
clone size: -
J gene: TRBJ1-1
CDR3 protein: CASSRDRENTEAFF
CDR3 DNA: TGTGCCAGTAGTCGGGACAGGGAGAACACTGAAGCTTTCTTT

D gene: -
V gene: TRBV23-1
clone size: -
J gene: TRBJ2-3
CDR3 protein: CASSQTLAGTSSTDTQYF
CDR3 DNA: TGCGCCAGCAGTCAAACTCTAGCCGGGACATCTAGCACAGATACGCAGTATTTT

D gene: -
V gene: TRBV12-3/TRBV12-4
clone size: -
J gene: TRBJ1-2
CDR3 protein: CASRKGDTTYPGF
CDR3 DNA: TGTGCCAGCAGAAAAGGGGACACAACGTACCCGGGCTTC

D gene: -
V gene: TRBV7-9
clone size: -
J gene: TRBJ2-5
CDR3 protein: CASSLGGQETQYF
CDR3 DNA: TGTGCCAGCAGCTTAGGGGGCCAAGAGACCCAGTACTTC

D gene: TRBD1
V gene: TRBV2
clone size: -
J gene: TRBJ1-6
CDR3 protein: CASSEASGGTGSPLHF
CDR3 DNA: TGTGCCAGCAGTGAAGCGTCAGGGGGCACGGGTTCACCCCTCCACTTT

D gene: -
V gene: TRBV30
clone size: -
J gene: TRBJ2-1
CDR3 protein: CAWSVGRLRDNEQFF
CDR3 DNA: TGTGCCTGGAGTGTAGGAAGGCTGAGGGACAATGAGCAGTTCTTC

D gene: -
V gene: TRBV19
clone size: -
J gene: TRBJ2-5
CDR3 protein: CASTSGGGETQYF
CDR3 DNA: TGTGCCAGTACATCCGGGGGCGGGGAGACCCAGTACTTC

D gene: -
V gene: TRBV6-5
clone size: -
J gene: TRBJ2-3
CDR3 protein: CASSYRDSTDTQYF
CDR3 DNA: TGTGCCAGCAGTTACAGGGATAGCACAGATACGCAGTATTTT

D gene: TRBD1
V gene: TRBV28
clone size: -
J gene: TRBJ1-4
CDR3 protein: CASSSRLQGAYEKLFF
CDR3 DNA: TGTGCCAGCAGTTCCCGCTTGCAGGGGGCATATGAAAAACTGTTTTTT

D gene: TRBD1
V gene: TRBV14
clone size: -
J gene: TRBJ1-2
CDR3 protein: CASSQDGTGRANYGYTF
CDR3 DNA: TGTGCCAGCAGCCAAGATGGGACAGGGAGAGCTAACTATGGCTACACCTTC

D gene: -
V gene: TRBV13
clone size: -
J gene: TRBJ2-3
CDR3 protein: CASSLWMRQADTQYF
CDR3 DNA: TGTGCCAGCAGCCTCTGGATGAGGCAGGCAGATACGCAGTATTTT

D gene: -
V gene: TRBV5-6
clone size: -
J gene: TRBJ2-2
CDR3 protein: CASSLVSSNTGELFF
CDR3 DNA: TGTGCCAGCAGCTTGGTCAGCTCGAACACCGGGGAGCTGTTTTTT

D gene: -
V gene: TRBV28
clone size: -
J gene: TRBJ1-2
CDR3 protein: CASSSLGGINYGYTF
CDR3 DNA: TGTGCCAGCAGTTCCCTTGGGGGGATTAACTATGGCTACACCTTC

D gene: -
V gene: TRBV6-1
clone size: few
J gene: TRBJ2-1
CDR3 protein: CASSEALLLSSYNEQFF
CDR3 DNA: TGTGCCAGCAGTGAAGCGCTACTTCTCAGCTCCTACAATGAGCAGTTCTTC